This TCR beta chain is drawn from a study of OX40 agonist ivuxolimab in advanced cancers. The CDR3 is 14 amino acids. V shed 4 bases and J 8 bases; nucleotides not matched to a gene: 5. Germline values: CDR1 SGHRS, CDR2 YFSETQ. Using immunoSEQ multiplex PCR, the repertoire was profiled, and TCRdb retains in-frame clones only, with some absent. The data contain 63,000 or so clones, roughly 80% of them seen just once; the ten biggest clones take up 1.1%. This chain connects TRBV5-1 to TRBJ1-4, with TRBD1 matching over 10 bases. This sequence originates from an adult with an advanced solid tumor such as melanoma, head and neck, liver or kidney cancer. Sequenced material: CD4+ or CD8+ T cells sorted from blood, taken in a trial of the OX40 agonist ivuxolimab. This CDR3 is CASSADRGLEKLFF. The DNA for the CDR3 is TGCGCCAGCAGCGCTGACAGGGGGCTGGAAAAACTGTTTTTT.